These T cell receptor beta chains were read from a single sample in a study of OX40 agonist ivuxolimab in advanced cancers. Measured with immunoSEQ multiplex PCR; TCRdb has only the in-frame clones, and not every one. Among tens of thousands of clones listed, roughly 84% were seen once. Sequences were derived from CD4+ or CD8+ T cells sorted from blood, sampled in a trial of the OX40 agonist ivuxolimab. The receptor source for this set is an adult with an advanced solid tumor such as melanoma, head and neck, liver or kidney cancer. CDR3s include the opening cysteine and the closing phenylalanine or tryptophan. The D gene is left open where the match is weak. Size is omitted from some rows. Given values are once, few, many or a class for expanded clones.

J: TRBJ2-6
size: NA
V: TRBV6-5
D: NA
DNA: TGTGCCAGCAGTTTCGGCTCTGGGGCCAACGTCCTGACTTTC
CDR3: CASSFGSGANVLTF

J: TRBJ2-7
size: NA
V: TRBV5-1
D: TRBD2
DNA: TGCGCCAGCAGCCCCCGTCCACTAGCGGGGGAGGAGGGGTTCGACGAGCAGTACTTC
CDR3: CASSPRPLAGEEGFDEQYF

J: TRBJ1-4
size: NA
V: TRBV27
D: NA
DNA: TGTGCCAGCAGAATGCCGGACACGGAAAAACTGTTTTTT
CDR3: CASRMPDTEKLFF

J: TRBJ1-1
size: few
V: TRBV14
D: NA
DNA: TGTGCCAGCAGCCCACTTGAGGGGAACACTGAAGCTTTCTTT
CDR3: CASSPLEGNTEAFF

J: TRBJ1-2
size: NA
V: TRBV11-2
D: NA
DNA: TGTGCCAGCAGCTTAGGAGACGGGGGCTACACCTTC
CDR3: CASSLGDGGYTF

J: TRBJ1-5
size: NA
V: TRBV19
D: NA
DNA: TGTGCCAGTAGTATTTCGCAAAATCAGCCCCAGCATTTT
CDR3: CASSISQNQPQHF

J: TRBJ2-1
size: NA
V: TRBV19
D: TRBD1
DNA: TGTGCCACCGAGGGACAGGGCAACTACAATGAGCAGTTCTTC
CDR3: CATEGQGNYNEQFF

J: TRBJ2-7
size: NA
V: TRBV25-1
D: NA
DNA: TGTGCCAGCAGTCGCCGGGACAAGACCTACGAGCAGTACTTC
CDR3: CASSRRDKTYEQYF

J: TRBJ2-5
size: NA
V: TRBV12-5
D: TRBD2
DNA: TGTGCTAGTGGATGGCTAGCGGGGGGGCGGGAGACCCAGTACTTC
CDR3: CASGWLAGGRETQYF

J: TRBJ1-2
size: NA
V: TRBV4-3
D: TRBD1
DNA: TGCGCCAGCAGCCAAGATGGAACGACAGGGGGAACGGAGGGCTACACCTTC
CDR3: CASSQDGTTGGTEGYTF

J: TRBJ1-2
size: few
V: TRBV6-5
D: TRBD1
DNA: TGTGCCAGCAGTTACTCAGGGACAGGTTCCTATGGCTACACCTTC
CDR3: CASSYSGTGSYGYTF

J: TRBJ2-1
size: NA
V: TRBV7-6
D: TRBD1
DNA: TGTGCCAGCAGCGCTGGGTACAGGGGGCCATCCTACAATGAGCAGTTCTTC
CDR3: CASSAGYRGPSYNEQFF

J: TRBJ2-3
size: NA
V: TRBV28
D: TRBD2
DNA: TGTGCCAGCAGTTTGACTAGCGGAGATACAGATACGCAGTATTTT
CDR3: CASSLTSGDTDTQYF

J: TRBJ1-6
size: NA
V: TRBV19
D: NA
DNA: TGTGCCAGTAGTATACAGGGGAGCACCTATAATTCACCCCTCCACTTT
CDR3: CASSIQGSTYNSPLHF

J: TRBJ1-4
size: NA
V: TRBV7-2
D: TRBD1
DNA: TGTGCCAGCAGCCTAAGGGGGCGAGGTGAAAAACTGTTTTTT
CDR3: CASSLRGRGEKLFF

J: TRBJ2-5
size: NA
V: TRBV5-5
D: NA
DNA: TGTGCCAGCAGCTTGGGGGTAGAGACCCAGTACTTC
CDR3: CASSLGVETQYF

J: TRBJ1-3
size: NA
V: TRBV4-1
D: NA
DNA: TGCGCCAGCAGCCAAGGAGGGTTTGAAAACACCATATATTTT
CDR3: CASSQGGFENTIYF

J: TRBJ1-6
size: few
V: TRBV6-6
D: NA
DNA: TGTGCCAGCAGTTACTCGAGAGACACACAGAGTTCACCCCTCCACTTT
CDR3: CASSYSRDTQSSPLHF

J: TRBJ2-3
size: once
V: TRBV19
D: NA
DNA: TGTGCCAGTAGTATGGGCACAGATACGCAGTATTTT
CDR3: CASSMGTDTQYF

J: TRBJ2-3
size: NA
V: TRBV6-5
D: NA
DNA: TGTGCCAGCAGTTACTCTGGGAGCACAGATACGCAGTATTTT
CDR3: CASSYSGSTDTQYF

J: TRBJ2-3
size: NA
V: TRBV13
D: TRBD2
DNA: TGTGCCAGCAGTCTAGCGGGGGCGTCCGGTACGCAGTATTTT
CDR3: CASSLAGASGTQYF

J: TRBJ1-5
size: NA
V: TRBV6-6
D: TRBD1
DNA: TGTGCCAGCAGTTGGACAGGGGATAGCAATCAGCCCCAGCATTTT
CDR3: CASSWTGDSNQPQHF

J: TRBJ2-1
size: NA
V: TRBV5-1
D: NA
DNA: TGCGCCAGCAGCACCGGACAGTCTGGGGATGAGCAGTTCTTC
CDR3: CASSTGQSGDEQFF